This TCR beta chain was observed in a study of human T cells and chemical hapten exposure listed by TCRdb under 2021. Broadly, across the study: For sensitization, 2% DPC in acetone was applied to a 2 cm by 2 cm area of upper inner arm skin. The study tracked peripheral blood TCR repertoire changes in vivo during primary and secondary sensitization to the hapten diphenylcyclopropenone (DPC) in alopecia patients. Libraries were pooled for sequencing, and per-sample TCR yields varied mainly because of small differences in library volumes within the pool. Most of the patients in the cohort were female, and the cohort covered alopecia areata with under or over 50% scalp involvement, alopecia totalis and alopecia universalis. Patch tests used Finn chambers with 0.01% DPC on the upper back, scored after 6 days by International Contact Dermatitis Research Group standards. Throughout the study period of around 24 weeks, patients also received therapeutic DPC doses to the scalp every week. Some 29 alopecia patients provided blood for TCR sequencing at one to four time points (pre-sensitization, 2, 6 and 24 weeks). Blood samples were taken from patients before sensitization (week 0) and at 2, 6 and about 24 weeks after DPC sensitization. General conclusions and limits of the study: Compared with pre-sensitization or healthy control sets, expanded TCRs formed significantly more large CDR3 similarity clusters, which is consistent with antigen-driven responses. Repeated subsampling changed both the strength of the expansion versus patch-test correlation and the threshold at which the correlation became significant. DPC sensitization did not change how many TCRs were above 1 in 1000 frequency, and no evidence was found of alterations in global repertoire structure. The number of PT1 expanded TCRs positively correlated with patch test score, significant at thresholds 8, 16 and 32 but not 4. Because all patients had alopecia, a presumed autoimmune disease, the immune response of the patients might differ from that of healthy individuals.

Reading the label with the study, this specimen's time point is: patch test 3, about 24 weeks after DPC sensitization. The treatment or condition label, read with the paper, signifies: therapeutic diphenylcyclopropenone sensitization with weekly scalp DPC. Blood at each patch-test visit was drawn before the patch test was applied. Patients were considered eligible if aged 18 to 70, diagnosed with alopecia and deemed suitable for DPC therapy, and patients were excluded if pregnant. Total RNA was extracted from unfractionated whole blood that had been collected in Tempus Blood RNA tubes. Library method: RACE. The listed sequencing device is NextSeq 500. During library preparation, unique molecular identifiers were attached to individual cDNA molecules so that TCRs could be counted in a quantitative, reproducible way. Each blood RNA sample was used to sequence both TCR alpha and TCR beta chains. Per the authors' processing: A median of roughly 98,000 TCRs per sample was observed, with a range of 23,224 to 690,600. The Decombinator software suite was used to annotate the V, J and CDR3 of the TCR reads. For the PS versus PT1 abundance plots, all samples were subsampled to the same number of TCRs (28,000). TCRs were defined as expanded if absent before sensitization and observed at least eight times at the 2-week time point. TCRdb reprocessed the public reads (quality trimming at Q25 with fastp, clone calling with MiXCR) and kept in-frame beta chains. Each CDR3 protein gets just one entry, which takes the most common genes and DNA from the rows behind it. For this entry, the V and J calls and clone size follow TCRdb and not the study's own pipeline. The sample table records roughly 100,000 distinct CDR3 sequences; 30% to 35% of these occur just once. The ten largest clones take up less than 3% of the sample.

Turning to this clonotype: Its antigen is unknown. There are no base qualities to consult, and no much larger clone falls within one base.

The TCR sequence derives from a man aged 35-49 years with alopecia areata. Some clones in this sample may be carry-over from other donors' samples. The sequencing used whole blood, collected in connection with sensitization to the hapten diphenylcyclopropenone (DPC).

The bases read TGTGCCAGCAGTTCTATCCGCGACAGACTGAATGGCTACACCTTC. The encoded protein is CASSSIRDRLNGYTF. The rearrangement combines TRBV27 with TRBJ1-2; TRBD1 is possibly the D segment (5 matching bases). From the cysteine through the phenylalanine, the CDR3 covers 15 amino acids. Only the CDR3 DNA is retained, 45 bases long and in frame from the first base. The junction shows trimming of 4 bases on V and 6 bases on J, plus 18 bases between the germline ends. Looking up the germline V gene (reference sequence) yields CDR1 MNHEY and CDR2 SMNVEV.